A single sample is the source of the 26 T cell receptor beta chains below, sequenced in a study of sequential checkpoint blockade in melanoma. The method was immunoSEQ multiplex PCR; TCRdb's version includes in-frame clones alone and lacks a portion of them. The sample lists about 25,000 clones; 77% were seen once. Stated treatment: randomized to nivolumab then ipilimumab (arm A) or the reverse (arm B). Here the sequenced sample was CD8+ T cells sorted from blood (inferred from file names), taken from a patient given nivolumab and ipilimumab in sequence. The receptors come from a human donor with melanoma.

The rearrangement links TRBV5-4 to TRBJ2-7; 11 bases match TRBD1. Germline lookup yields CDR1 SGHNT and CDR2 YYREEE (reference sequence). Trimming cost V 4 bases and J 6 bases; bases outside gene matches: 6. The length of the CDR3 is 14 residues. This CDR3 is CASSLGQGASEQYF. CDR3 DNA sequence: TGTGCCAGCAGCCTTGGACAGGGGGCAAGCGAGCAGTACTTC.

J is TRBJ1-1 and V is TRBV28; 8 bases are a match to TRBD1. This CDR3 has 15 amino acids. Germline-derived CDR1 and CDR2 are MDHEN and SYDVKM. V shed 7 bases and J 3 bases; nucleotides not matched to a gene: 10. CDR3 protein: CASTQGDRRYTEAFF. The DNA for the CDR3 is TGTGCCAGCACCCAAGGGGACAGGAGATACACTGAAGCTTTCTTT.

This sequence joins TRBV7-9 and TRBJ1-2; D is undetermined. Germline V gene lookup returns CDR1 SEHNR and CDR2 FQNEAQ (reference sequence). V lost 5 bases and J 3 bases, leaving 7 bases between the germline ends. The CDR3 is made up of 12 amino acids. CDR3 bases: TGTGCCAGCAGCGTGGGCGACTATGGCTACACCTTC. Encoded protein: CASSVGDYGYTF.

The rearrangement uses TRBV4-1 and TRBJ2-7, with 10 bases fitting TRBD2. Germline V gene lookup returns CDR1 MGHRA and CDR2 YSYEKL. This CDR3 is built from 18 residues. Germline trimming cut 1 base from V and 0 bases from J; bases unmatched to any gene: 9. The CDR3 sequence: CASSQGTSGSRGSYEQYF. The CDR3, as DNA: TGCGCCAGCAGCCAAGGGACTAGCGGATCTAGGGGCTCCTACGAGCAGTACTTC.

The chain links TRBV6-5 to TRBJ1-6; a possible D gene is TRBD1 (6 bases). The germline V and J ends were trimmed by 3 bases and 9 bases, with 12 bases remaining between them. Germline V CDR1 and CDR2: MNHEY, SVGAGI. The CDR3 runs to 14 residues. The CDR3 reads CASSYDPGVSPLHF. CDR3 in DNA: TGTGCCAGCAGTTATGACCCAGGGGTTTCACCCCTCCACTTT.

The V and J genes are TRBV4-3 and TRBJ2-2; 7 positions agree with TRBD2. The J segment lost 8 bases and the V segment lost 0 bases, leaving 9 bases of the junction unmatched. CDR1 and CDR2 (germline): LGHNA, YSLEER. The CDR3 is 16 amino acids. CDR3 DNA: TGCGCCAGCAGCCAAGATACGGGACTAACCGAAGGGGAGCTGTTTTTT. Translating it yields CASSQDTGLTEGELFF.

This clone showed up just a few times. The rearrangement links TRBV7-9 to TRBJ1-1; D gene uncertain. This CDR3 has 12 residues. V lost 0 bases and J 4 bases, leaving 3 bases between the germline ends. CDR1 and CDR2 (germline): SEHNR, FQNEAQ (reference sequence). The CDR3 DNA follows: TGTGCCAGCAGCTTAGCTAGCACTGAAGCTTTCTTT. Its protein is CASSLASTEAFF.

In DNA form, the CDR3 reads TGCGCCACCTCTTGGCAGCGGAACACTGAAGCTTTCTTT. Protein product: CATSWQRNTEAFF. The rearrangement uses TRBV4-1 and TRBJ1-1; D not certain. With 10 bases removed from V and 1 base from J, the gap between germline ends came to 13 bases. CDR1 is MGHRA, CDR2 YSYEKL, per germline. There are 13 residues in the CDR3.

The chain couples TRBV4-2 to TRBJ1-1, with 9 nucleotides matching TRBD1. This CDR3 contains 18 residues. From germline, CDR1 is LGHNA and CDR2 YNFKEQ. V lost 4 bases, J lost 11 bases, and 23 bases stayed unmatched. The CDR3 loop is CASSPPPGQGRPEEYAFF. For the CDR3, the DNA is TGTGCCAGCAGCCCACCCCCCGGACAGGGGCGTCCCGAGGAGTATGCTTTCTTT.

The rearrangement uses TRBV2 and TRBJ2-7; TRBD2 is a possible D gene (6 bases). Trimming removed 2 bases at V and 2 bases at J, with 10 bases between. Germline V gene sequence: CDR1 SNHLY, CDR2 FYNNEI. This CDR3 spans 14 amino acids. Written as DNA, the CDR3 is TGTGCCAGCAGTGAAAGCGGAGGGGCCTACGAGCAGTACTTC. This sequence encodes CASSESGGAYEQYF.

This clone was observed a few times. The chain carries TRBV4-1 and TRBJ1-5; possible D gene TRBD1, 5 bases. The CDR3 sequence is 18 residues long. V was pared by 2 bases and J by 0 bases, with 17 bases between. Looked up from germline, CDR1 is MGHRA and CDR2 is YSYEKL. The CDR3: CASSQSLQGGLSNQPQHF. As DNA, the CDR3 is TGCGCCAGCAGCCAATCCCTTCAGGGTGGGCTTAGCAATCAGCCCCAGCATTTT.

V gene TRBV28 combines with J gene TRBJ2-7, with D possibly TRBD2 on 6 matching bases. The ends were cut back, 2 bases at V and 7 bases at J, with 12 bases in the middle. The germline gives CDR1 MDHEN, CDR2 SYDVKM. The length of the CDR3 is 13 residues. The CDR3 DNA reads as TGTGCCAGCAGTTTAATGCAGGCGGGGGAGCAGTACTTC. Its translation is CASSLMQAGEQYF.

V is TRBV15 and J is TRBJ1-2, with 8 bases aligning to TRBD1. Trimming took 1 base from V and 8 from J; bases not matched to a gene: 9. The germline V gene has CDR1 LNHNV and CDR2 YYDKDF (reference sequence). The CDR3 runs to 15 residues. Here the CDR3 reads CATSRGGQGAGGYTF. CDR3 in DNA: TGTGCCACCAGCAGAGGGGGGCAGGGGGCTGGAGGCTACACCTTC.

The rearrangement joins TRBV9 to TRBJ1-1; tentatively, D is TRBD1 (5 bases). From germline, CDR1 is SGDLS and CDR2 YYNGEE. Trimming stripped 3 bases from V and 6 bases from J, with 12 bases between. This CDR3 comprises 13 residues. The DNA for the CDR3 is TGTGCCAGCAGCGAGACAGAATGGGCTGAAGCTTTCTTT. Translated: CASSETEWAEAFF.

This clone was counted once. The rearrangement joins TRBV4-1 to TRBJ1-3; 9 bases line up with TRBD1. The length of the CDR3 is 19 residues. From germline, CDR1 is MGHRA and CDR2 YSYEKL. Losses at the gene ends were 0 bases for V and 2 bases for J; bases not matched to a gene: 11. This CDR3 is CASSQDGTGSVSPGNTIYF. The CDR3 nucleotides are TGCGCCAGCAGCCAAGACGGGACAGGGAGCGTCTCCCCTGGAAACACCATATATTTT.

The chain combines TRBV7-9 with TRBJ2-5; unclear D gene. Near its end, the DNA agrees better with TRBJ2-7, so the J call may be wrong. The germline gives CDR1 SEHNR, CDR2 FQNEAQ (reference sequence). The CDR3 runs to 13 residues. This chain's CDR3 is CASSLELGYEQYF. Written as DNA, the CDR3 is TGTGCCAGCAGCTTAGAGTTGGGCTACGAGCAGTACTTC.

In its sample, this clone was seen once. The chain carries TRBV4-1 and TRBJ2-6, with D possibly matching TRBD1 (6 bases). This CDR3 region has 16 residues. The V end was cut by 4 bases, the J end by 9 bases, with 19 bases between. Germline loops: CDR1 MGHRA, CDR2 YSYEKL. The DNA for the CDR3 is TGCGCCAGCAGCCGACCGGTACAGGGCACGGTCAACGTCCTGACTTTC. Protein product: CASSRPVQGTVNVLTF.

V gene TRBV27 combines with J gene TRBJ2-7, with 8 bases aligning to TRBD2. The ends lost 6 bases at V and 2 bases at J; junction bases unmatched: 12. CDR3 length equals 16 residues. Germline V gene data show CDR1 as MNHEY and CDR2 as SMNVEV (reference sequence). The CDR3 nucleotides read TGTGCCAGCAGGAGCTTTAGTGAAGCGGGGGCCTACGAGCAGTACTTC. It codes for CASRSFSEAGAYEQYF.

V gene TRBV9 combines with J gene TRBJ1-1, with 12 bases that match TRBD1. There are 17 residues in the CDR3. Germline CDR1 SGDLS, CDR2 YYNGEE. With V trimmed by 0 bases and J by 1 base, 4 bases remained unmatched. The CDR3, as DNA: TGTGCCAGCAGCGTAGATTTGGGACAGGGGGCGAACACTGAAGCTTTCTTT. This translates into CASSVDLGQGANTEAFF.

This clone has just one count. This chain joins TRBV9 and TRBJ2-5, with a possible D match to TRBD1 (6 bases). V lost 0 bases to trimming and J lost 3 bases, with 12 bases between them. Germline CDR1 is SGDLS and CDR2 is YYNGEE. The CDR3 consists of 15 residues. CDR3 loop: CASSVGIHREETQYF. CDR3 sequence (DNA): TGTGCCAGCAGCGTAGGGATCCACAGGGAAGAGACCCAGTACTTC.

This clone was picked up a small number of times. CDR3 region: CASSMEANSGNTIYF. The CDR3 nucleotides read TGTGCCAGTAGTATGGAGGCTAACTCTGGAAACACCATATATTTT. This chain links TRBV19 with TRBJ1-3; the D is unclear. CDR3 size: 15 residues. The ends were cut back, 3 bases at V and 0 bases at J, with 9 bases in the middle. The germline CDR1 and CDR2 sequences are LNHDA and SQIVND (reference sequence).

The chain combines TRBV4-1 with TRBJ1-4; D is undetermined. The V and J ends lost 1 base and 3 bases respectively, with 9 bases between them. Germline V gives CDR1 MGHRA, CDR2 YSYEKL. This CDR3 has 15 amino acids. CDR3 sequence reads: CASSQAWRSNEKLFF. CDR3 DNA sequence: TGCGCCAGCAGCCAAGCTTGGAGATCTAATGAAAAACTGTTTTTT.

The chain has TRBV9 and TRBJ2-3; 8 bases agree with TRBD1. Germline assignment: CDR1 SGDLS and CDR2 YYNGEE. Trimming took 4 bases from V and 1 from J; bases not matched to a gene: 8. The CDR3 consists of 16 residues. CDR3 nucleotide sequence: TGTGCCAGCAGCTCCAGGGGGCAGGGGGGCACAGATACGCAGTATTTT. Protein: CASSSRGQGGTDTQYF.

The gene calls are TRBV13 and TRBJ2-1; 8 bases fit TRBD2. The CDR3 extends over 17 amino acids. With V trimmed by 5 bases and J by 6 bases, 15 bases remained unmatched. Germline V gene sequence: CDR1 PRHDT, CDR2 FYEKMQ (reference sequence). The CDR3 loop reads CASSPTGGEGVSNEQFF. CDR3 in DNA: TGTGCCAGCAGCCCCACGGGGGGGGAAGGGGTCTCCAATGAGCAGTTCTTC.

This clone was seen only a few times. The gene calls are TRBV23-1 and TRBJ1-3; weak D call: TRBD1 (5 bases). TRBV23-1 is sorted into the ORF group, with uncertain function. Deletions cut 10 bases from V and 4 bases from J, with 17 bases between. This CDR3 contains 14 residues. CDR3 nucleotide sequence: TGCGCCATAAACAGGACCGGTTGGGGAAACACCATATATTTT. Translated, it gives CAINRTGWGNTIYF.

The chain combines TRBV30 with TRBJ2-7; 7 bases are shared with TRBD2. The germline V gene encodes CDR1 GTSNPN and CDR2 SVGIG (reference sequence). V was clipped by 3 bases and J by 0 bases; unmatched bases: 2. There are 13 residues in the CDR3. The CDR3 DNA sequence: TGTGCCTGGAGGCGGGAGCGCTCCTACGAGCAGTACTTC. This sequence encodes CAWRRERSYEQYF.